This entry lists 23 T cell receptor beta chains sequenced from one sample in a study of cytomegalovirus exposure and HLA in healthy donors. It was with 60 Vbeta and 13 Jbeta primers that the PCR ran. Produced via immunoSEQ multiplex PCR; TCRdb's table is partial and in-frame only. The sample includes approximately 100,000 clones, 76% of them seen just once. Sequencing used PBMCs. The receptors were sampled from a woman in her thirties or forties in good health and CMV-seropositive.

This chain joins TRBV2 and TRBJ2-7; 7 nucleotides agree with TRBD2. Per germline, CDR1 SNHLY and CDR2 FYNNEI. This CDR3 is 15 amino acids long. J was trimmed by 2 bases and V by 0 bases; bases with no gene match: 4. DNA for the CDR3: TGTGCCAGCAGTGAAGCCCGGGGGGTTACCTACGAGCAGTACTTC. Translating gives CASSEARGVTYEQYF. Using reference TRBV2 and TRBJ2-7 for the parts outside the CDR3, the full variable domain is EPEVTQTPSHQVTQMGQEVILRCVPISNHLYFYWYRQILGQKVEFLVSFYNNEISEKSEIFDDQFSVERPDGSNFTLKIRSTKLEDSAMYFCASSEARGVTYEQYFGPGTRLTVT.

V usage is TRBV6-4 and J usage is TRBJ1-2, with D tentatively TRBD1 (5 bases). Germline CDR1 MRHNA, CDR2 SNTAGT. The V end was cut by 3 bases, the J end by 7 bases, with 15 bases between. The CDR3 length is 14 residues. The CDR3, as DNA: TGTGCCAGCAGTGAGCAGGGATTCCATGGTGGCTACACCTTC. Amino acids: CASSEQGFHGGYTF.

The chain links TRBV27 to TRBJ1-1, with TRBD1 matching 7 bases. The germline CDR1 and CDR2 sequences are MNHEY and SMNVEV (reference sequence). CDR3 length: 13 amino acids. The V segment lost 4 bases and the J segment 8 bases; nucleotides outside the gene matches: 7. DNA of the CDR3: TGTGCCAGCAGTTCTCCAGGGGGATCGGAAGCTTTCTTT. Its translation is CASSSPGGSEAFF.

The chain uses TRBV10-3 and TRBJ1-5; D not resolved. V shed 2 bases and J shed 7 bases, with 18 bases lying between them. The CDR3 runs 16 residues. Germline assignment: CDR1 ENHRY and CDR2 SYGVKD. CDR3 sequence reads: CAISELPNTGSQPQHF. For the CDR3, the DNA is TGTGCCATCAGTGAGCTCCCGAATACCGGGAGCCAGCCCCAGCATTTT.

This clone was recorded once. The rearrangement joins TRBV7-8 to TRBJ2-5; D might be TRBD1 (5 bases). Germline V gene data show CDR1 as SGHVS and CDR2 as FQNEAQ. V was cut by 0 bases and J by 0 bases, with 17 bases left in between. CDR3 length equals 18 residues. For the CDR3, the DNA is TGTGCCAGCAGCTTAGCGTCATTCGGGCGCAGGGACCAAGAGACCCAGTACTTC. It is translated as CASSLASFGRRDQETQYF.

This chain connects TRBV6-1 to TRBJ1-5, with 10 bases fitting TRBD1. Trimming removed 1 base from V and 6 bases from J; junction bases left unmatched: 3. The CDR3 spans 15 residues. Germline values: CDR1 MNHNS, CDR2 SASEGT. The CDR3 loop reads CASSEGGTGVQPQHF. The CDR3 coding sequence is TGTGCCAGCAGTGAAGGGGGGACAGGGGTTCAGCCCCAGCATTTT.

This clone was observed many times. The chain recombines TRBV10-3 with TRBJ1-5; 7 nucleotides match TRBD1. The CDR3 extends over 14 amino acids. Germline CDR1 is ENHRY and CDR2 is SYGVKD. The V and J ends lost 2 bases and 4 bases, in that order; junction bases with no gene match: 2. The CDR3 DNA sequence: TGTGCCATCAGTGAGACGACAGGGAATCAGCCCCAGCATTTT. It encodes CAISETTGNQPQHF.

This clone was observed a handful of times. The chain has TRBV5-1 and TRBJ2-1, with a possible D match to TRBD1 (6 bases). The CDR3 has 17 amino acids. Trimming shortened V by 0 bases and J by 0 bases, and 13 bases separated the two germline ends. Germline CDR1 reads SGHRS; CDR2 reads YFSETQ. CDR3 sequence reads: CASSLGRQGSSYNEQFF. CDR3 DNA: TGCGCCAGCAGCTTGGGTCGGCAGGGGAGCTCCTACAATGAGCAGTTCTTC.

The rearrangement links TRBV6-1 to TRBJ1-1, with D hard to call. Trimming took 3 bases from V and 6 from J, leaving 11 bases between them. The CDR3 totals 13 residues. Germline values: CDR1 MNHNS, CDR2 SASEGT. CDR3 in amino acids: CASSELSRAEAFF. In nucleotides, the CDR3 is TGTGCCAGCAGTGAGTTAAGCCGGGCTGAAGCTTTCTTT.

The rearrangement links TRBV6-1 to TRBJ1-1; D gene ambiguous. The V end lost 10 bases, the J end lost 2 bases, and 14 bases lay between the germline ends. The length of the CDR3 is 13 residues. The V gene's germline CDR1 is MNHNS and CDR2 SASEGT. Written as DNA, the CDR3 is TGTGCCACCCTCCCGGGAGGTAACACTGAAGCTTTCTTT. Translating gives CATLPGGNTEAFF.

This chain uses TRBV30 with TRBJ2-5; unclear D gene. Trimming cost V 2 bases and J 4 bases, with 8 bases left between them. This CDR3 region has 12 residues. Germline CDR1 GTSNPN, CDR2 SVGIG (reference sequence). The CDR3 loop is CAWSSIGETQYF. The CDR3 DNA reads as TGTGCCTGGAGTTCAATCGGAGAGACCCAGTACTTC.

This rearrangement joins TRBV5-4 to TRBJ2-1; 11 positions match TRBD2. CDR3 length equals 15 residues. V shed 4 bases, J shed 5 bases, and the junction held 5 bases outside the gene matches. Germline CDR1 SGHNT, CDR2 YYREEE (reference sequence). CDR3 region: CASSLPSGGNNEQFF. The DNA of the CDR3 is TGTGCCAGCAGCCTTCCTAGCGGGGGGAACAATGAGCAGTTCTTC.

The rearrangement joins TRBV5-1 to TRBJ2-1; TRBD2 aligns across 8 bases. CDR1 is SGHRS, CDR2 YFSETQ, per germline. J lost 9 bases, V lost 5 bases, and 7 bases had no gene match. The CDR3 is made up of 13 amino acids. The CDR3 nucleotides read TGCGCCAGCAGACCGGGGGGGCGGCCTGAGCAGTTCTTC. Translated: CASRPGGRPEQFF.

V gene TRBV6-5 combines with J gene TRBJ1-2; 7 bases are a match to TRBD1. Losses at the gene ends were 5 bases for V and 8 bases for J; bases not matched to a gene: 14. In germline, CDR1 is MNHEY, CDR2 SVGAGI. The CDR3 sequence is 15 residues long. The CDR3 protein is CASSSRQGGRVGYTF. As DNA, the CDR3 is TGTGCCAGCAGTAGCCGACAGGGCGGCAGGGTCGGCTACACCTTC.

The V call is TRBV4-1, the J call TRBJ1-1; D is possibly TRBD1 (5 bases). V was cut by 1 base and J by 3 bases, with 12 bases left in between. This CDR3 region has 15 residues. From germline, CDR1 is MGHRA and CDR2 YSYEKL. In nucleotides, the CDR3 is TGCGCCAGCAGCCAAGGACAGAGAGTGGACACTGAAGCTTTCTTT. Amino acids: CASSQGQRVDTEAFF.

The chain recombines TRBV7-8 with TRBJ2-7, with D hard to call. V was cut by 5 bases and J by 2 bases, with 16 bases left in between. Germline values: CDR1 SGHVS, CDR2 FQNEAQ. The CDR3 spans 15 residues. This chain's CDR3 is CASSPSRHPAYEQYF. CDR3 sequence (DNA): TGTGCCAGCAGCCCAAGTCGTCATCCGGCCTACGAGCAGTACTTC.

In its sample, this clone was seen a few times. This chain connects TRBV7-9 to TRBJ2-4; 8 nucleotides agree with TRBD1. This CDR3 spans 14 amino acids. Trimming took 1 base from V and 4 from J; bases not matched to a gene: 0. Germline lookup yields CDR1 SEHNR and CDR2 FQNEAQ (reference sequence). CDR3 protein: CASSLGQGKNIQYF. The DNA of the CDR3 is TGTGCCAGCAGCTTAGGACAGGGGAAAAACATTCAGTACTTC.

CDR3 coding DNA: TGCGCCAGCAGCCAGGGGGCTATAGGGGAGCTGTTTTTT. This gives the protein CASSQGAIGELFF. This chain connects TRBV5-1 to TRBJ2-2, with TRBD1 identical over 8 bases. This CDR3 is 13 amino acids long. The V gene's germline CDR1 is SGHRS and CDR2 YFSETQ. The V and J ends lost 4 bases and 8 bases, in that order; junction bases with no gene match: 4.

Here the CDR3 reads CAISELGETYEQYF. The CDR3 nucleotides are TGTGCCATCAGTGAACTTGGGGAGACCTACGAGCAGTACTTC. The chain uses TRBV10-3 and TRBJ2-7; maybe TRBD2 (5 bases). The CDR3 runs 14 residues. Trimming removed 3 bases at V and 2 bases at J, with 11 bases between. Germline CDR1 ENHRY, CDR2 SYGVKD.

V and J are TRBV2 and TRBJ2-1, with 8 nucleotides matching TRBD1. J was trimmed by 8 bases and V by 6 bases; bases with no gene match: 6. Germline CDR1 reads SNHLY; CDR2 reads FYNNEI. This CDR3 contains 13 residues. In nucleotides, the CDR3 is TGTGCCAGCAGGATGACAGGGGCCCATGAGCAGTTCTTC. It specifies CASRMTGAHEQFF.

V gene TRBV18 combines with J gene TRBJ2-5; no clear D gene. CDR3 length equals 16 residues. Looked up from germline, CDR1 is KGHSH and CDR2 is LQKENI. V gave up 1 base and J gave up 5 bases, with 17 bases separating them. The CDR3 DNA is TGTGCCAGCTCACCACGGAACACTAAAATAAGGGAGACCCAGTACTTC. Translated, it gives CASSPRNTKIRETQYF.

This rearrangement joins TRBV7-2 to TRBJ1-2, with a weak D call TRBD1 (5 bases). Germline loops: CDR1 SGHTA, CDR2 FQGNSA. The CDR3 runs 15 residues. With 4 bases removed from V and 8 bases from J, the gap between germline ends came to 20 bases. CDR3 in amino acids: CASSSPGPLGGGYTF. CDR3 DNA sequence: TGTGCCAGCAGCTCCCCGGGGCCGCTCGGAGGGGGCTACACCTTC.

This clone was seen a handful of times. The rearrangement joins TRBV6-1 to TRBJ1-3; 8 bases fit TRBD1. V was pared by 4 bases and J by 4 bases, with 9 bases of the junction left unmatched. Germline V gives CDR1 MNHNS, CDR2 SASEGT. This CDR3 spans 16 amino acids. For the CDR3, the DNA is TGTGCCAGCAGTGGGACAGGGACTGCTATCGGAAACACCATATATTTT. This encodes CASSGTGTAIGNTIYF.